Below, 7 T cell receptor beta chains from the same sample are listed, as sequenced in a study of T cell therapy after organ transplantation. Time point noted: 4-8 weeks after completion of therapy. The antigens these receptors bind are not known. Sequencing used immunoSEQ multiplex PCR; TCRdb keeps in-frame clones, though not all of them. The sample lists about 18,000 clones; 81% were seen once. This sample comprised CD8+ T cells from blood, obtained after autologous CMV-specific T cell therapy. These receptors were taken from a human patient who had received a solid organ transplant and had CMV disease. The graft donor may be the source of some T cells.

In DNA form, the CDR3 reads TGCGCCAGCAGCCCCGACAGGGAAAGCACAGATACGCAGTATTTT. Translation gives CASSPDRESTDTQYF. The chain employs TRBV4-3 and TRBJ2-3; 7 bases align to TRBD1. V was clipped by 4 bases and J by 0 bases; unmatched bases: 4. Germline assignment: CDR1 LGHNA and CDR2 YSLEER. The CDR3 loop spans 15 amino acids.

The chain couples TRBV25-1 to TRBJ1-1, with 8 bases fitting TRBD1. With V trimmed by 5 bases and J by 5 bases, 7 bases remained unmatched. This CDR3 has 14 residues. Germline CDR1 MGHDK, CDR2 SYGVNS. The CDR3 nucleotides read TGTGCCAGCAGTTCAATACAGGGGGGAACTGAAGCTTTCTTT. It yields the protein CASSSIQGGTEAFF.

J is TRBJ1-2 and V is TRBV6-1; D may be TRBD1 (5 bases). The V end was cut by 10 bases, the J end by 4 bases, with 22 bases between. Germline V gene sequence: CDR1 MNHNS, CDR2 SASEGT. This CDR3 region has 15 residues. CDR3 residues: CAIPSPRQSFYGYTF. In nucleotides, the CDR3 is TGTGCCATCCCTTCCCCCCGACAGTCCTTCTATGGCTACACCTTC.

CDR3 sequence: CASSFGTDTQYF. CDR3 nucleotides: TGTGCCAGTAGTTTTGGCACAGATACGCAGTATTTT. V usage is TRBV19 and J usage is TRBJ2-3; D call uncertain. Germline CDR1 and CDR2: LNHDA and SQIVND (reference sequence). The CDR3 has 12 amino acids. The V end lost 5 bases, the J end lost 1 base, and 4 bases lay between the germline ends.

The V gene is TRBV12-5, the J gene TRBJ2-3; 7 bases agree with TRBD1. The CDR3 covers 16 residues. Germline values: CDR1 LGHNT, CDR2 FRNRAP. After removal of 4 bases from V and 2 bases from J, the junction contained 9 bases not matched to a gene. The CDR3 loop reads CASGSSEGGITDTQYF. The CDR3 DNA sequence: TGTGCTAGTGGTTCCTCGGAAGGGGGCATCACAGATACGCAGTATTTT.

The rearrangement joins TRBV10-3 to TRBJ2-7, with D tentatively TRBD2 (5 bases). The germline gives CDR1 ENHRY, CDR2 SYGVKD. There are 13 residues in the CDR3. V was pared by 6 bases and J by 4 bases, with 13 bases between. The CDR3 sequence: CAIRDTRDYEQYF. In nucleotides, the CDR3 is TGTGCCATCAGGGATACTAGGGATTACGAGCAGTACTTC.

This clone has only one observation. The chain couples TRBV5-6 to TRBJ2-6; 8 bases are shared with TRBD2. V dropped 4 bases and J dropped 2; count of bases not matched to a gene: 2. Per germline, CDR1 SGHDT and CDR2 YYEEEE. This CDR3 has 15 amino acids. Here the CDR3 reads CASSPGGAGANVLTF. In DNA, the CDR3 is TGTGCCAGCAGCCCCGGGGGGGCTGGGGCCAACGTCCTGACTTTC.